A selection of T cell receptor beta chains follows, all from one sample in a study of blood T cell repertoires in COVID-19. Sequencing used immunoSEQ multiplex PCR; TCRdb keeps in-frame clones, though not all of them. The repertoire has a few hundred thousand clones, more than 80% of them found once; the top ten carry about 1.2%. Input material: peripheral blood. Source of these receptors: a middle-aged man with acute or convalescent COVID-19. The CDR3 runs from the conserved cysteine through the conserved F or W. Fields, in order: CDR3 DNA, CDR3 protein, D gene, clone size, J gene, V gene. D genes are given only for firm matches. Some rows mark clone size as missing; the rest say once, few, many or name a class of expanded clone.

TGTGCCAGAAGCTACGGACAGGGGGCGTACTACGAGCAGTACTTC | CARSYGQGAYYEQYF | TRBD1 | few | TRBJ2-7 | TRBV5-3
TGTGCCAGCAGTATCAAAATTCGCGGAGGAGAAGCTTTCTTT | CASSIKIRGGEAFF | . | once | TRBJ1-1 | TRBV27
TGTGCCACCAGCATCGGAGGAGACTACTATGGCTACACCTTC | CATSIGGDYYGYTF | . | . | TRBJ1-2 | TRBV15
TGTGCCAGCAGCGTAGGCGACAGGTTAAGGGAGCTGTTTTTT | CASSVGDRLRELFF | . | . | TRBJ2-2 | TRBV9
TGCGCCAGCAGCCAAGATCCCGGACAGGGTTTCAATGAGCAGTTCTTC | CASSQDPGQGFNEQFF | TRBD1 | few | TRBJ2-1 | TRBV4-1
TGTGCCAGCAGCTTGGCAGGCACAGATACGCAGTATTTT | CASSLAGTDTQYF | . | . | TRBJ2-3 | TRBV5-6
TGTGCCAGCAGTGTCCGGGACATGGAAGCTTTCTTT | CASSVRDMEAFF | . | . | TRBJ1-1 | TRBV28
TGTGCCGATCCACTCCTGAACACTGAAGCTTTCTTT | CADPLLNTEAFF | . | . | TRBJ1-1 | TRBV25-1
TGTGCCATCAGAGGGACAGATAACAATCAGCCCCAGCATTTT | CAIRGTDNNQPQHF | TRBD1 | few | TRBJ1-5 | TRBV10-3
TGTGCCAGCAGCTTAGATTCGGGGTTTAATTCACCCCTCCACTTT | CASSLDSGFNSPLHF | . | few | TRBJ1-6 | TRBV7-6
TGTGCCAGCAGTCCGGCTCGGGGGGTGGGGTCTTATGAGCAGTTCTTC | CASSPARGVGSYEQFF | TRBD2 | . | TRBJ2-1 | TRBV5-6
TGCGCCAGCAGCTTAAGTCGAGACAGCGCGAACACCGGGGAGCTGTTTTTT | CASSLSRDSANTGELFF | . | few | TRBJ2-2 | TRBV5-1
TGTGCCAGCAGTCCTAACAGGGAGAACACTGAAGCTTTCTTT | CASSPNRENTEAFF | . | . | TRBJ1-1 | TRBV28
TGTGCCAGCAGTGAACAGGCCCTTAATGAAAAACTGTTTTTT | CASSEQALNEKLFF | . | few | TRBJ1-4 | TRBV27
TGTGCCAGCAGCTTCAACCCGGGATTAACTGGAAACACCATATATTTT | CASSFNPGLTGNTIYF | . | once | TRBJ1-3 | TRBV5-4
TGTGCCAGCAGCCAAGGAACAGGGAGCCTCTATGGCTACACCTTC | CASSQGTGSLYGYTF | . | . | TRBJ1-2 | TRBV4-2
TGCGCCAGCAGCTCCGGGTCCCTAGCGCACTACGAGCAGTACTTC | CASSSGSLAHYEQYF | . | . | TRBJ2-7 | TRBV5-1
TGCGCCAGCAGCCAAGGACAGGGGGCTCGGCAGCCCCAGCATTTT | CASSQGQGARQPQHF | TRBD1 | . | TRBJ1-5 | TRBV4-1
TGCGCCAGCAGCAGGCCTGGGCGCGCTACCTACAATGAGCAGTTCTTC | CASSRPGRATYNEQFF | . | . | TRBJ2-1 | TRBV5-1
TGTGCCAGCACTGAACAGGGACGGGGCACTGGGGCCAACGTCCTGACTTTC | CASTEQGRGTGANVLTF | . | . | TRBJ2-6 | TRBV5-8
TGTGCCAGCAGTGAACAGGCAGGTCAGCCCCAGCATTTT | CASSEQAGQPQHF | . | once | TRBJ1-5 | TRBV6-1
TGCGCCAGCAGCTTGGAAGCTTACACCGGGGAGCTGTTTTTT | CASSLEAYTGELFF | . | . | TRBJ2-2 | TRBV5-1
TGTGCCACCAGTGATAACCCCAGGGGATCTGGAAACACCATATATTTT | CATSDNPRGSGNTIYF | . | . | TRBJ1-3 | TRBV24-1
TGTGCCAGCAGTCCCCAAGTCGGGGGTTGGGGCACAGATACGCAGTATTTT | CASSPQVGGWGTDTQYF | . | . | TRBJ2-3 | TRBV27
TGTGCCAGCAGTTTAAGGGGGACCTATGGCTACACCTTC | CASSLRGTYGYTF | . | few | TRBJ1-2 | TRBV28
TGTGCCAGCAGCGTAGAGCCAGGGGCCAACTTGAACACTGAAGCTTTCTTT | CASSVEPGANLNTEAFF | . | . | TRBJ1-1 | TRBV9
TGTGCCAGCAGTTACGTCCTTTCACCCCTCCACTTT | CASSYVLSPLHF | . | few | TRBJ1-6 | TRBV6-5